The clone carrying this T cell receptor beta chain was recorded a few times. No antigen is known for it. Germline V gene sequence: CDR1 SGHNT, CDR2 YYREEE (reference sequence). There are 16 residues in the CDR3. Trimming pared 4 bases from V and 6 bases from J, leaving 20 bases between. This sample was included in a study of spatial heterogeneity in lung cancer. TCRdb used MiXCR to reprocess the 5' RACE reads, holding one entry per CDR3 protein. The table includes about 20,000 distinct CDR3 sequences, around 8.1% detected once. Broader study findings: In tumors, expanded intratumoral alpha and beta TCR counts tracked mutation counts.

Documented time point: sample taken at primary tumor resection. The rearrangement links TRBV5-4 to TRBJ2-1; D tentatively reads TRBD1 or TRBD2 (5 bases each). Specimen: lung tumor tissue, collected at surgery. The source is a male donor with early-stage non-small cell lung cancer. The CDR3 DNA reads TGTGCCAGCAGCCCCGTGGGTCGGGACGGAACCAATGAGCAGTTCTTC. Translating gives CASSPVGRDGTNEQFF.